This paragraph covers one T cell receptor (beta chain) sequence. The data were taken from a study of T cell changes during pregnancy in multiple sclerosis. Germline lookup yields CDR1 MDHEN and CDR2 SYDVKM. The CDR3 is 16 amino acids. The junction had 11 bases not matched to a gene; V was cut back by 6 bases and J by 7 bases. Only in-frame clones appear in the TCRdb table, and some are missing; sequencing was by immunoSEQ multiplex PCR. The sample holds roughly 90,000 clones, approximately 94% seen once. J is TRBJ2-1 and V is TRBV28; 11 bases agree with TRBD1. This clonotype was sampled from a female donor with multiple sclerosis, enrolled in a pregnancy study. Specimen: peripheral blood, collected in the third trimester of pregnancy. The CDR3 region is CASSPMGQGVNNEQFF. The CDR3, as DNA: TGTGCCAGCAGCCCAATGGGACAGGGGGTGAATAATGAGCAGTTCTTC.